This T cell receptor (beta chain) derives from a study of blood T cell repertoires in COVID-19. The germline V and J ends were trimmed by 1 base and 0 bases, with 9 bases remaining between them. This CDR3 has 15 amino acids. The germline V gene encodes CDR1 MNHNS and CDR2 SASEGT. Some clones are missing from TCRdb's copy, which holds only in-frame ones; the method was immunoSEQ multiplex PCR. Among nearly 60,000 clones, 90% were seen once, and the ten largest hold about 12%. The J gene is TRBJ1-2, the V gene TRBV6-1; D might be TRBD1 (5 bases). Specimen: peripheral blood. This TCR was sampled from a man between 60 and 75 years old with active COVID-19. The CDR3 protein is CASSEVGAANYGYTF. The DNA for the CDR3 is TGTGCCAGCAGTGAAGTTGGGGCAGCTAACTATGGCTACACCTTC.